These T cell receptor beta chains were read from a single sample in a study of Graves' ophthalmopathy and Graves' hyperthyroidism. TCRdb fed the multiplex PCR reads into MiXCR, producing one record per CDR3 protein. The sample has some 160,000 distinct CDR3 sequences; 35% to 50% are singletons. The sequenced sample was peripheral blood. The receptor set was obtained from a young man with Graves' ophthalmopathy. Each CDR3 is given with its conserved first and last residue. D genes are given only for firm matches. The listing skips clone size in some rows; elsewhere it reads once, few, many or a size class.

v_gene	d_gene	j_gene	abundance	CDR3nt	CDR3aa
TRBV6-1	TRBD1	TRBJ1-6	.	TGTGCCAGCAGGACCGACAGGGCAATGAATTCACCCCTCCACTTT	CASRTDRAMNSPLHF
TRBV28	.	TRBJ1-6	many	TGTGCCAGCAGTCGACAGCGTAACAATTCACCCCTCCACTTT	CASSRQRNNSPLHF
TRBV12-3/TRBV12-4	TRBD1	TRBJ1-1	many	TGTGCCAGCAGTTCCGACAGGGGTTCCATGAACACTGAAGCTTTCTTT	CASSSDRGSMNTEAFF
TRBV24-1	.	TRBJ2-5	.	TGTGCCACCAGTGAGGCTGGGGTTGAAGAGACCCAGTACTTC	CATSEAGVEETQYF
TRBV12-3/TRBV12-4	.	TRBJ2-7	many	TGTGCCAGCAGCCGCGACTACGAGCAGTACTTC	CASSRDYEQYF
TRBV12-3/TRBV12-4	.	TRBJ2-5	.	TGTGCCAGTTTCTCGACGTTGAATAAAGAGACCCAGTACTTC	CASFSTLNKETQYF
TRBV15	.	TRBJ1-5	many	TGTGCCACCAGCAGAGATCTTGGGTTGGGGCAGCCCCAGCATTTT	CATSRDLGLGQPQHF
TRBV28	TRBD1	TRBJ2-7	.	TGTGCCAGCAGTCAATACAGGGGGCGACCCTACGAGCAGTACTTC	CASSQYRGRPYEQYF
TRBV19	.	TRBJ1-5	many	TGTGCCAGTAGTATTCCCGGGCCCCCGAGGCCCCAGCATTTT	CASSIPGPPRPQHF
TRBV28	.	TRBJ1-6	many	TGTGCCAGCAGTTTATTTCGGACACCCCTCCACTTT	CASSLFRTPLHF
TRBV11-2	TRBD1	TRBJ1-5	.	TGTGCCAGCAGCCCGGGGACAGCGTATAGCAATCAGCCCCAGCATTTT	CASSPGTAYSNQPQHF
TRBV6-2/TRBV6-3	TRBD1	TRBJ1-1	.	TGTGCCAGCAGTTCCGTACAGGGGGGCACTGAAGCTTTCTTT	CASSSVQGGTEAFF
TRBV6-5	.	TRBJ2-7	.	TGTGCCAGCAGTTCGTCGGGGGTATACGAGCAGTACTTC	CASSSSGVYEQYF
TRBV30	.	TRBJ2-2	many	TGTGCCTGGAGTCCGGGGGCCGGGGAGCTGTTTTTT	CAWSPGAGELFF
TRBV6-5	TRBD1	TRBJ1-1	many	TGTGCCAGCAGTTCCCGGGACAGGGGATCGGGCACTGAAGCTTTCTTT	CASSSRDRGSGTEAFF